The sequence of this T cell receptor (beta chain) was determined in a study of blood T cell repertoires in COVID-19. Original handling: Nucleated cell number was recorded as an estimate derived from reference gene primer amplification. Measured with immunoSEQ multiplex PCR; TCRdb has only the in-frame clones, and not every one. The V and J calls and clone size were taken over from that table, and D and trimming were inferred from the DNA. The data contain fewer than 80,000 clones, less than 85% of them singletons. V lost 6 bases to trimming and J lost 4 bases; unmatched junction nucleotides: 8. CDR1 is MDHEN and CDR2 is SYDVKM in the germline V gene. The CDR3 contains 15 residues.

The TCR originated in a woman aged 80 or over with active or convalescent COVID-19. The chain recombines TRBV28 with TRBJ2-7; 11 bases are shared with TRBD1. The sequencing input was peripheral blood. As DNA, the CDR3 is TGTGCCAGCAGCCCGACCGGGACAGGGGGTTACGAGCAGTACTTC. Its translation is CASSPTGTGGYEQYF.